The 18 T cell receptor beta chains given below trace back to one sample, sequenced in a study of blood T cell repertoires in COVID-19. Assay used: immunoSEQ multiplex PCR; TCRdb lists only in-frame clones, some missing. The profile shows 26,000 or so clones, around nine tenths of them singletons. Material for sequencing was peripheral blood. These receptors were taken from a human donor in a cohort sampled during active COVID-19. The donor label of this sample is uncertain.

CDR3 DNA sequence: TGTGCCAGCCTTTGGACAGGGGGAGTGACTGAAGCTTTCTTT. Translating gives CASLWTGGVTEAFF. This chain links TRBV28 with TRBJ1-1; 10 bases align to TRBD1. The CDR3 has 14 amino acids. Unmatched junction bases numbered 8, after V lost 8 bases and J lost 5 bases. Germline values: CDR1 MDHEN, CDR2 SYDVKM.

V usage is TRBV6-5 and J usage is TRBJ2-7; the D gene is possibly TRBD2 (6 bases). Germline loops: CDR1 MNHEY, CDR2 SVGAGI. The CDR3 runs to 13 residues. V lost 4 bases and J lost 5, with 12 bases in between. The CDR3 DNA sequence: TGTGCCAGCAGTTTTTGGCGGGGCCACGAGCAGTACTTC. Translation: CASSFWRGHEQYF.

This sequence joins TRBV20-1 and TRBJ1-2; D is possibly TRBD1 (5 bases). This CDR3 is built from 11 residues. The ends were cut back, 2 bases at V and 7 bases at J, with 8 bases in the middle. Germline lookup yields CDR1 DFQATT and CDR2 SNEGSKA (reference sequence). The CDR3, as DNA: TGCAGTGCTAGATCCGGGGGTGGCTACACCTTC. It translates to CSARSGGGYTF.

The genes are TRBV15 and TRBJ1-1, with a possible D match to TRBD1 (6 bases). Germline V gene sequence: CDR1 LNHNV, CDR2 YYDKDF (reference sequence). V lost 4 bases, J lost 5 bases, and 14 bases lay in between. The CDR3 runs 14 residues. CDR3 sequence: CATSTGGPGTEAFF. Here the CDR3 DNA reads TGTGCCACCAGCACCGGGGGGCCAGGGACTGAAGCTTTCTTT.

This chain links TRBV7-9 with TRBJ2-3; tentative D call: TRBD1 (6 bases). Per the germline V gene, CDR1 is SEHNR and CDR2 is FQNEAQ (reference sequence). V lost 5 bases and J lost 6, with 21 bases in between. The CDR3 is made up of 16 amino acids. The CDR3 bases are TGTGCCAGCAGCCCTGGGGACACGAGGAGGAGGGATACGCAGTATTTT. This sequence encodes CASSPGDTRRRDTQYF.

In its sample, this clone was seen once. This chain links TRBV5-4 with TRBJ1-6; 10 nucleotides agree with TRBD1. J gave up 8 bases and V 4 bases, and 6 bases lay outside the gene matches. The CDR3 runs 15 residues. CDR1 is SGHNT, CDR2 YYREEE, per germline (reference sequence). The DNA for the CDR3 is TGTGCCAGCAGCCCAATGACAGGGGGCGATTCACCCCTCCACTTT. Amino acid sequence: CASSPMTGGDSPLHF. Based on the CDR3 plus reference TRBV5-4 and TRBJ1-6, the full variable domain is ETGVTQSPTHLIKTRGQQVTLRCSSQSGHNTVSWYQQALGQGPQFIFQYYREEENGRGNFPPRFSGLQFPNYSSELNVNALELDDSALYLCASSPMTGGDSPLHFGNGTRLTVT.

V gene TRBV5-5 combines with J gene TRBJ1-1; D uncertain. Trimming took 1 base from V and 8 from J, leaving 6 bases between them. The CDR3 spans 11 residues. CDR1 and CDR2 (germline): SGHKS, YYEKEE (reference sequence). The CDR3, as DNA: TGTGCCAGCAGCTTGTATGGCGAAGCTTTCTTT. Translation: CASSLYGEAFF.

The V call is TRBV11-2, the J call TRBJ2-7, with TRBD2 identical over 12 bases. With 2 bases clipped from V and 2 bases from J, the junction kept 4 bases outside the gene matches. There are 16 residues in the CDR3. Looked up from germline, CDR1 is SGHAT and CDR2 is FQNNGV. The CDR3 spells CASSLTSGGTTYEQYF. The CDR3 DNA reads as TGTGCCAGCAGCTTAACTAGCGGGGGGACTACCTACGAGCAGTACTTC.

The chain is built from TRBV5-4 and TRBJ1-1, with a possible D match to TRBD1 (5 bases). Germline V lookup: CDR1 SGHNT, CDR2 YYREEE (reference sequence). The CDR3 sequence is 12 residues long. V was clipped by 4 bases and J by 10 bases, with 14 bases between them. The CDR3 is CASSAAGLLAFF. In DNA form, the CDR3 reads TGTGCCAGCAGCGCAGCAGGGTTGCTAGCTTTCTTT.

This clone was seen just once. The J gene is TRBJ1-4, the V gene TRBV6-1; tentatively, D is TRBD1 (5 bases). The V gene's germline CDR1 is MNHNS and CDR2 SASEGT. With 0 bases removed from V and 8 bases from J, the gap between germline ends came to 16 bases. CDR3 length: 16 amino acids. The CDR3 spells CASSEARQGLLEKLFF. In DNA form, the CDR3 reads TGTGCCAGCAGTGAAGCTAGGCAGGGACTGTTGGAAAAACTGTTTTTT.

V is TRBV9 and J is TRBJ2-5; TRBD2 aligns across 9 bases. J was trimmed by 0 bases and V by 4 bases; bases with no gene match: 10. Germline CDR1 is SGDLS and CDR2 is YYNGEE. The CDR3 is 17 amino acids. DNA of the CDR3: TGTGCCAGCAGCCGGAGGAGCGGGGGGTCGTACCAAGAGACCCAGTACTTC. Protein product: CASSRRSGGSYQETQYF.

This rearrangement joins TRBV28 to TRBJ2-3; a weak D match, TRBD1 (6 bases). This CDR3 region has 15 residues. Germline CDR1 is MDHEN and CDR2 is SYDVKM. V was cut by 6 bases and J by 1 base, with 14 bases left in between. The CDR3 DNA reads TGTGCCAGCAGCCAAGTTTGGGGGCGCACAGATACGCAGTATTTT. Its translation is CASSQVWGRTDTQYF.

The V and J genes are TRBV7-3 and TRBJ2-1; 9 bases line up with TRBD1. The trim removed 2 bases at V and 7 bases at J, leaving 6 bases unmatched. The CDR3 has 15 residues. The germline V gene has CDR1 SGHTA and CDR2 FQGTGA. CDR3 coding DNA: TGTGCCAGCAGCTTAGGGACAGGGAAGGAGAATGAGCAGTTCTTC. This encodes CASSLGTGKENEQFF.

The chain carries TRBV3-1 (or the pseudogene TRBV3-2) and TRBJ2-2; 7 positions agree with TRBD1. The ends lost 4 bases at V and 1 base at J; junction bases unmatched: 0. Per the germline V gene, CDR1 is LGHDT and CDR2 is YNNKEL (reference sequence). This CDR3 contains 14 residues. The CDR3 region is CASSRTGNTGELFF. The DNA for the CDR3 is TGTGCCAGCAGCCGGACAGGGAACACCGGGGAGCTGTTTTTT.

The CDR3, as DNA: TGTGCCAGCAGGGGGACAGGCAATCAGCCCCAGCATTTT. Translated: CASRGTGNQPQHF. The rearrangement links TRBV12-3 or TRBV12-4 to TRBJ1-5; 7 nucleotides align to TRBD1. Trimming cost V 6 bases and J 2 bases; bases outside gene matches: 1. This CDR3 is 13 amino acids long.

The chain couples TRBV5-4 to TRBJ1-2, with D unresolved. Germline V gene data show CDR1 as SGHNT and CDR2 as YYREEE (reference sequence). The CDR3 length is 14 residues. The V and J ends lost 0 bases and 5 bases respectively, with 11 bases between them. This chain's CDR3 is CASSLGTVVYGYTF. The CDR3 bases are TGTGCCAGCAGCTTGGGGACTGTTGTTTATGGCTACACCTTC.

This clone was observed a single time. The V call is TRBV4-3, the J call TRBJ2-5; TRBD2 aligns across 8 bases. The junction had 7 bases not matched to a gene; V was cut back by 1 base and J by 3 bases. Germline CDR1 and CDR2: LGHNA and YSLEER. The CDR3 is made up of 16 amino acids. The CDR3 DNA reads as TGCGCCAGCAGCCAAGGGGTAGCGGGGAGGGAAGAGACCCAGTACTTC. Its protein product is CASSQGVAGREETQYF.

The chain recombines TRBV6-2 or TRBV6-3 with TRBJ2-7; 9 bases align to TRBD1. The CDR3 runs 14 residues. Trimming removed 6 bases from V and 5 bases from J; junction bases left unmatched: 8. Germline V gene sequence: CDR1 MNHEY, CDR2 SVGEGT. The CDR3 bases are TGTGCCAGCAGCTTACAGGGGGCAATTGACGAGCAGTACTTC. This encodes CASSLQGAIDEQYF.